The clone carrying this T cell receptor (beta chain) was counted ten times or more. Its antigen is currently unknown. This sample is part of a study of T cells in Graves' hyperthyroidism and ophthalmopathy. Overall study results and limits: Ophthalmopathy prediction by the model preceded onset by a median about 6.5 months.

The length of the CDR3 is 13 residues. The V end was cut by 2 bases, the J end by 6 bases, with 10 bases between. Germline V gives CDR1 ENHRY, CDR2 SYGVKD. TCR beta CDR3 regions were amplified from RNA. The study used the HTBI primer set for a first-round RT-PCR of the TCR CDR3. TCRdb reprocessed the multiplex PCR reads with MiXCR, giving one entry per CDR3 protein. The table has about 270,000 distinct CDR3 sequences, under 30% seen once. The gene calls are TRBV10-3 and TRBJ1-1; D remains ambiguous. The sample was blood. This receptor was taken from a man aged 35 to 55 with Graves' hyperthyroidism that later progressed to Graves' ophthalmopathy. The CDR3 here is CAISEEMRAEAFF. The CDR3 coding sequence is TGTGCCATCAGTGAGGAGATGCGGGCTGAAGCTTTCTTT.